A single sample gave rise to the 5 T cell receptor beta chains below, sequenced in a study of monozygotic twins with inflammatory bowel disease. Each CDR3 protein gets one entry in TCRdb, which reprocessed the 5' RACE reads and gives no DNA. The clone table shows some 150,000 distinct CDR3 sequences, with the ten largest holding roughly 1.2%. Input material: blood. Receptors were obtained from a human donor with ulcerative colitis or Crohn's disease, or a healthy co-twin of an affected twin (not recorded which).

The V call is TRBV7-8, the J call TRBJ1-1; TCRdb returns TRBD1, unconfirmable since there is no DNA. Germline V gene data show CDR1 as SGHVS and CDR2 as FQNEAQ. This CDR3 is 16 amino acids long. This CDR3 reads CASSLLTLTANTEAFF.

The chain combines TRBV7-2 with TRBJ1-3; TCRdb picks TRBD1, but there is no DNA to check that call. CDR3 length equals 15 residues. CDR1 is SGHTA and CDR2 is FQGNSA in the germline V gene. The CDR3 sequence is CASSLRTGTGNTIYF. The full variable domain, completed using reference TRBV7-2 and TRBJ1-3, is GAGVSQSPSNKVTEKGKDVELRCDPISGHTALYWYRQSLGQGLEFLIYFQGNSAPDKSGLPSDRFSAERTGGSVSTLTIQRTQQEDSAVYLCASSLRTGTGNTIYFGEGSWLTVV.

CDR3 loop: CASSREIQSRGSPLHF. The V and J genes are TRBV5-1 and TRBJ1-6. Germline V lookup: CDR1 SGHRS, CDR2 YFSETQ. The CDR3 runs 16 residues. Complete variable domain (other parts from reference TRBV5-1 and TRBJ1-6): KAGVTQTPRYLIKTRGQQVTLSCSPISGHRSVSWYQQTPGQGLQFLFEYFSETQRNKGNFPGRFSGRQFSNSRSEMNVSTLELGDSALYLCASSREIQSRGSPLHFGNGTRLTVT.

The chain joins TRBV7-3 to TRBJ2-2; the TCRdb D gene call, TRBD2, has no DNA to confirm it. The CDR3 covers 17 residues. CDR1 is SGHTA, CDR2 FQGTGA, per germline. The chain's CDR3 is CASSLNFGGPNTGELFF. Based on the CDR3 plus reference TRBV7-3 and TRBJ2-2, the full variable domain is GAGVSQTPSNKVTEKGKYVELRCDPISGHTALYWYRQSLGQGPEFLIYFQGTGAADDSGLPNDRFFAVRPEGSVSTLKIQRTERGDSAVYLCASSLNFGGPNTGELFFGEGSRLTVL.

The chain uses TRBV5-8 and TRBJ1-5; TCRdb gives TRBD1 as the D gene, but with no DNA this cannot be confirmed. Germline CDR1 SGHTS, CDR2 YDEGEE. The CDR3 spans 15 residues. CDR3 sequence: CASRPRDISNQPQHF.